Listed here are 7 T cell receptor beta chains from one sample, sequenced in a study of blood T cell repertoires in COVID-19. Assay: immunoSEQ multiplex PCR; the TCRdb copy retains only in-frame clones and omits some. The profile covers approximately 150,000 clones, with approximately 86% appearing a single time and approximately 4% taken by the ten largest. Material: PBMCs or T cells enriched from blood (not recorded which). These receptors all come from a woman aged 40-49 years who had been exposed to COVID-19.

The chain has TRBV28 and TRBJ2-7; a weak D match, TRBD1 (7 bases). The V end lost 9 bases, the J end lost 1 base, and 16 bases lay between the germline ends. CDR1 and CDR2 (germline): MDHEN, SYDVKM. The CDR3 has 14 residues. The CDR3 protein is CASQGGPASYEQYF. CDR3 nucleotides: TGTGCCAGTCAGGGGGGCCCGGCGTCCTACGAGCAGTACTTC.

The J gene is TRBJ1-1, the V gene TRBV19, with 8 bases fitting TRBD1. This CDR3 has 13 residues. Germline V CDR1 and CDR2: LNHDA, SQIVND (reference sequence). V was clipped by 4 bases and J by 5 bases; unmatched bases: 3. The CDR3 here is CASSRTGSTEAFF. The CDR3 DNA is TGTGCCAGTAGTAGGACAGGGTCGACTGAAGCTTTCTTT.

The rearrangement links TRBV27 to TRBJ2-7; D possibly corresponds to TRBD2 (6 bases). Trimming removed 4 bases from V and 2 bases from J, with 12 bases in between. This CDR3 spans 14 amino acids. CDR1 and CDR2 (germline): MNHEY, SMNVEV (reference sequence). This CDR3 reads CASSSGGGTYEQYF. CDR3 in DNA: TGTGCCAGCAGTTCCGGGGGAGGAACCTACGAGCAGTACTTC.

This clone appeared a few times. The chain recombines TRBV7-9 with TRBJ1-1, with TRBD1 as a possible D gene (6 bases). The CDR3 loop spans 13 amino acids. V was trimmed by 10 bases and J by 6 bases, leaving 18 bases between them. CDR1 SEHNR and CDR2 FQNEAQ come from the germline V gene (reference sequence). The CDR3 here is CATGGQLNSEAFF. As DNA, the CDR3 is TGTGCCACCGGTGGACAGTTGAATTCTGAAGCTTTCTTT.

This clone has only one observation. The gene calls are TRBV14 and TRBJ1-1, with unresolved D. Trimming stripped 5 bases from V and 2 bases from J, with 6 bases between. Looked up from germline, CDR1 is SGHDN and CDR2 is FVKESK. The CDR3 loop spans 12 amino acids. CDR3 DNA sequence: TGTGCCAGCAGCTACATAAACACTGAAGCTTTCTTT. It yields the protein CASSYINTEAFF.

This chain uses TRBV29-1 with TRBJ1-1, with unresolved D. The CDR3 is 13 residues long. The V gene lost 5 bases and the J gene lost 1 base, with 11 bases spanning the gap. Looked up from germline, CDR1 is SQVTM and CDR2 is ANQGSEA. The CDR3 DNA reads TGCAGCGTTCGCTCCCGGGGGAACACTGAAGCTTTCTTT. Encoded protein: CSVRSRGNTEAFF.

J is TRBJ2-3 and V is TRBV4-3; TRBD1 might be the D (6 bases). With 3 bases removed from V and 0 bases from J, the gap between germline ends came to 10 bases. The CDR3 contains 15 residues. CDR1 LGHNA and CDR2 YSLEER come from the germline V gene. CDR3 nucleotide sequence: TGCGCCAGCAGCCAGGAAACAGGGAGCACAGATACGCAGTATTTT. It is translated as CASSQETGSTDTQYF.